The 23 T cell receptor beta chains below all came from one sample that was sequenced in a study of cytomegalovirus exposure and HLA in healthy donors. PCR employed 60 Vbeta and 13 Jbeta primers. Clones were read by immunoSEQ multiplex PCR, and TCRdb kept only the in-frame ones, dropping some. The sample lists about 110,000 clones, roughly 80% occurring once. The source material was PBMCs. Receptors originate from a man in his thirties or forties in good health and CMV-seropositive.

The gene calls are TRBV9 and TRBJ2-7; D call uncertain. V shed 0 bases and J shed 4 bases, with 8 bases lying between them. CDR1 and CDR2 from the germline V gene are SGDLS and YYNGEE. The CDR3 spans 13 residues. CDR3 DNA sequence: TGTGCCAGCAGCGTAGGGGCCCGTTACGAGCAGTACTTC. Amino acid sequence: CASSVGARYEQYF.

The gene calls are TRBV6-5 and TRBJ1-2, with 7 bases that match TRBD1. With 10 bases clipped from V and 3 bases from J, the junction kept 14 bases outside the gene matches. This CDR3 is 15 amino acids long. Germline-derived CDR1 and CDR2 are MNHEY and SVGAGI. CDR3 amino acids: CATHPRAGGDYGYTF. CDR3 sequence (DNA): TGTGCCACCCATCCACGGGCAGGGGGTGACTATGGCTACACCTTC.

The CDR3 here is CASSYSGPQGNQPQHF. Written as DNA, the CDR3 is TGTGCCAGCAGTTACTCTGGCCCACAGGGCAATCAGCCCCAGCATTTT. This chain connects TRBV6-5 to TRBJ1-5; D perhaps matches TRBD1 (5 bases). The CDR3 length is 16 residues. The germline V and J ends were trimmed by 0 bases and 2 bases, with 11 bases remaining between them. Germline assignment: CDR1 MNHEY and CDR2 SVGAGI.

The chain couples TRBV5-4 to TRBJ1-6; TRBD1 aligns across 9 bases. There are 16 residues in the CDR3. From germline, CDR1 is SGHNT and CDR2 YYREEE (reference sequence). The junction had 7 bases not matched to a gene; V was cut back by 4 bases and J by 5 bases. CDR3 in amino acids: CASSPGTGRDNSPLHF. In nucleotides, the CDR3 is TGTGCCAGCAGCCCAGGGACAGGGAGGGATAATTCACCCCTCCACTTT.

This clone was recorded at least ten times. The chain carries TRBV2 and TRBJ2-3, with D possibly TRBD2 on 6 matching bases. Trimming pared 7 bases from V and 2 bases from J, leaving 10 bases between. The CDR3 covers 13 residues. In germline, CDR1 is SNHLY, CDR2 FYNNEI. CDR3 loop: CASTGVFTDTQYF. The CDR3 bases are TGTGCCAGCACGGGGGTGTTCACAGATACGCAGTATTTT.

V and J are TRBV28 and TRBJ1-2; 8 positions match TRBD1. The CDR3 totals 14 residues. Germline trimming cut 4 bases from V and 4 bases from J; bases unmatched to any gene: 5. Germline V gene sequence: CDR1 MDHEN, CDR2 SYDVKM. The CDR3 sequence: CASSSGQGAYGYTF. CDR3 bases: TGTGCCAGCAGTTCAGGACAGGGCGCCTATGGCTACACCTTC.

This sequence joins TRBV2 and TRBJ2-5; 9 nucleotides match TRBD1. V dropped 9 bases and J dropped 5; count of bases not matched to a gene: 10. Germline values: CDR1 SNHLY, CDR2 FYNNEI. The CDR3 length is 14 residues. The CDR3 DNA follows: TGTGCCAGTAGCATACAGGGGGCAGGCGAGACCCAGTACTTC. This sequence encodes CASSIQGAGETQYF.

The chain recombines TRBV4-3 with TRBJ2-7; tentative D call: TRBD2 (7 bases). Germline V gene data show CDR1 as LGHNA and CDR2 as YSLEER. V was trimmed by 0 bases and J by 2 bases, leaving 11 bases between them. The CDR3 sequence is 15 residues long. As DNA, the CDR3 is TGCGCCAGCAGCCAAGACCGGGGGGCCCCCTACGAGCAGTACTTC. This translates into CASSQDRGAPYEQYF.

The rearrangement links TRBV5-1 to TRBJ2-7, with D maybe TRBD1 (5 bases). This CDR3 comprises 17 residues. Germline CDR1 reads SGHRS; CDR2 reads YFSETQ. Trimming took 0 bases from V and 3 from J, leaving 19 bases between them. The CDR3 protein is CASSLGPQGSGNYEQYF. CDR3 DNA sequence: TGCGCCAGCAGCTTGGGTCCGCAGGGAAGTGGGAACTACGAGCAGTACTTC. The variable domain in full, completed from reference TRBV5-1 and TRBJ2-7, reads KAGVTQTPRYLIKTRGQQVTLSCSPISGHRSVSWYQQTPGQGLQFLFEYFSETQRNKGNFPGRFSGRQFSNSRSEMNVSTLELGDSALYLCASSLGPQGSGNYEQYFGPGTRLTVT.

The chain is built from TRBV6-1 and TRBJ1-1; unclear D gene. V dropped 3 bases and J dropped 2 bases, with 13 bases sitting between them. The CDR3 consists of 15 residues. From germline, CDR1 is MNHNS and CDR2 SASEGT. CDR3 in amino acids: CASSDIVKLNTEAFF. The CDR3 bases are TGTGCCAGCAGTGACATCGTGAAGCTTAACACTGAAGCTTTCTTT.

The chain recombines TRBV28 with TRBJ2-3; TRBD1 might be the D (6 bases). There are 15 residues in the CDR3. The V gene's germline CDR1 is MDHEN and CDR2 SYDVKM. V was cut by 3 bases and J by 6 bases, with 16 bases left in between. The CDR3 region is CASSFGGQGADTQYF. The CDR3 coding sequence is TGTGCCAGCAGTTTTGGGGGCCAAGGGGCGGATACGCAGTATTTT.

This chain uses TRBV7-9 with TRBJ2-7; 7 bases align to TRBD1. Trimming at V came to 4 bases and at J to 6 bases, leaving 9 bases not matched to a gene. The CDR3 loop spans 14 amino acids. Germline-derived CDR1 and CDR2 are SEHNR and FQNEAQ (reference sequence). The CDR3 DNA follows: TGTGCCAGCAGCTCTGACCCGACAGGGAGCGAGCAGTACTTC. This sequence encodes CASSSDPTGSEQYF. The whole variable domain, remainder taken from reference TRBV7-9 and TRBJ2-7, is DTGVSQNPRHKITKRGQNVTFRCDPISEHNRLYWYRQTLGQGPEFLTYFQNEAQLEKSRLLSDRFSAERPKGSFSTLEIQRTEQGDSAMYLCASSSDPTGSEQYFGPGTRLTVT.

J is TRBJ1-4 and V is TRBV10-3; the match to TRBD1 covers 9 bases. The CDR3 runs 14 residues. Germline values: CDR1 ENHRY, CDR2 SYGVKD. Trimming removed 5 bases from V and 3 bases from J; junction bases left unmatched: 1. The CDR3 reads CAISRQGANEKLFF. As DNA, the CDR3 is TGTGCCATCAGTAGACAGGGGGCTAATGAAAAACTGTTTTTT.

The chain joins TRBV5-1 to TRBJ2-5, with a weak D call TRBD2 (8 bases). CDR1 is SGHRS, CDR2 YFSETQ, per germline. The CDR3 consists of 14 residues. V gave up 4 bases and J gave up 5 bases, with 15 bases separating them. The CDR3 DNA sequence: TGCGCCAGCAGCCCGGGAGGGGGCTATGAGACCCAGTACTTC. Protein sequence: CASSPGGGYETQYF.

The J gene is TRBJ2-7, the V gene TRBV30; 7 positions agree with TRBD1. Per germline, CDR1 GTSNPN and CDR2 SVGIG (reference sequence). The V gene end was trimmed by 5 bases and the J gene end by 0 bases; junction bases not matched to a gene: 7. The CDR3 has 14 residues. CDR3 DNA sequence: TGTGCCTGGCGCCCGGGACAGAGCTCCTACGAGCAGTACTTC. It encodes CAWRPGQSSYEQYF. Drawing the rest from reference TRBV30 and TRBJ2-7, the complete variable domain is SQTIHQWPATLVQPVGSPLSLECTVEGTSNPNLYWYRQAAGRGLQLLFYSVGIGQISSEVPQNLSASRPQDRQFILSSKKLLLSDSGFYLCAWRPGQSSYEQYFGPGTRLTVT.

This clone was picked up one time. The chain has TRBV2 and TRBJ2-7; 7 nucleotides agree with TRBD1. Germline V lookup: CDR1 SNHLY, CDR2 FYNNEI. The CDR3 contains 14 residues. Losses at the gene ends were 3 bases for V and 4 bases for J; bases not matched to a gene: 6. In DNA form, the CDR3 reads TGTGCCAGCAGTGAGGAGACAGGGATGTACGAGCAGTACTTC. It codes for CASSEETGMYEQYF.

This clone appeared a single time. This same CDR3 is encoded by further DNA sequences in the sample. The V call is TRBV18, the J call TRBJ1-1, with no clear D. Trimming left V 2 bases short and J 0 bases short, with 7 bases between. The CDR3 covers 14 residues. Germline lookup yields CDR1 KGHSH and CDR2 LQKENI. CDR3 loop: CASSPGLLNTEAFF. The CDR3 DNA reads TGTGCCAGCTCACCAGGACTATTGAACACTGAAGCTTTCTTT. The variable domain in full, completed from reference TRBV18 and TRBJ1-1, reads NAGVMQNPRHLVRRRGQEARLRCSPMKGHSHVYWYRQLPEEGLKFMVYLQKENIIDESGMPKERFSAEFPKEGPSILRIQQVVRGDSAAYFCASSPGLLNTEAFFGQGTRLTVV.

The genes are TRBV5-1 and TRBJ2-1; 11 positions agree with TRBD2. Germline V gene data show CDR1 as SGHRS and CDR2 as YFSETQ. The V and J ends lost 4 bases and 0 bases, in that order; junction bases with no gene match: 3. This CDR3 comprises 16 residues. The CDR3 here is CASSDTSGGSYNEQFF. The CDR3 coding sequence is TGCGCCAGCAGCGACACTAGCGGGGGCTCCTACAATGAGCAGTTCTTC.

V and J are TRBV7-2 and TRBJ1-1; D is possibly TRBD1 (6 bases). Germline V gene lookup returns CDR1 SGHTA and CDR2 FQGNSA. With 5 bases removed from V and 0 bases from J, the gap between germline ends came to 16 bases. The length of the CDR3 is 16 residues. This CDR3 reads CASSQGGGIMNTEAFF. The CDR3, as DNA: TGTGCCAGCAGCCAAGGGGGGGGTATCATGAACACTGAAGCTTTCTTT.

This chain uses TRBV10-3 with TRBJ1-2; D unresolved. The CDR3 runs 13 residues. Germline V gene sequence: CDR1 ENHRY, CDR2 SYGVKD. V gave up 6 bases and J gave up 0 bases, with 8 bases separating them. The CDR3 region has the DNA TGTGCCATCAGCTTTGAGCCTAACTATGGCTACACCTTC. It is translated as CAISFEPNYGYTF.

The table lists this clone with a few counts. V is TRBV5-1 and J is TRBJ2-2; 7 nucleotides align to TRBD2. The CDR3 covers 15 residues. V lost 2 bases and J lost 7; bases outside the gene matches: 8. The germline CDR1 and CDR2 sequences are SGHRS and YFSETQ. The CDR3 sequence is CASSFRRGEIGELFF. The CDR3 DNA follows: TGCGCCAGCAGCTTTAGACGGGGGGAGATCGGGGAGCTGTTTTTT. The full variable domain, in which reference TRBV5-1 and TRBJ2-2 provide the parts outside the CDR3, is KAGVTQTPRYLIKTRGQQVTLSCSPISGHRSVSWYQQTPGQGLQFLFEYFSETQRNKGNFPGRFSGRQFSNSRSEMNVSTLELGDSALYLCASSFRRGEIGELFFGEGSRLTVL.

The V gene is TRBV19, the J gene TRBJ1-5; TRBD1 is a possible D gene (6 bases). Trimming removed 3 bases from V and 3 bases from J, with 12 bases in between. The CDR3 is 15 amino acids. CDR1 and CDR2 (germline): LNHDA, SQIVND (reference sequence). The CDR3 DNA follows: TGTGCCAGTAGTATGCATAGGACAGCCAATCAGCCCCAGCATTTT. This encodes CASSMHRTANQPQHF. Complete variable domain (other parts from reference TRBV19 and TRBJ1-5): DGGITQSPKYLFRKEGQNVTLSCEQNLNHDAMYWYRQDPGQGLRLIYYSQIVNDFQKGDIAEGYSVSREKKESFPLTVTSAQKNPTAFYLCASSMHRTANQPQHFGDGTRLSIL.

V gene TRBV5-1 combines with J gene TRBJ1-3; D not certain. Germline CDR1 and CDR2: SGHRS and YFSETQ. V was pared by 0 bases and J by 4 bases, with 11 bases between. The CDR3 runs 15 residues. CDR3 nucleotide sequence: TGCGCCAGCAGCTTGGATAGGAGCCGAGGAAACACCATATATTTT. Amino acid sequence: CASSLDRSRGNTIYF.